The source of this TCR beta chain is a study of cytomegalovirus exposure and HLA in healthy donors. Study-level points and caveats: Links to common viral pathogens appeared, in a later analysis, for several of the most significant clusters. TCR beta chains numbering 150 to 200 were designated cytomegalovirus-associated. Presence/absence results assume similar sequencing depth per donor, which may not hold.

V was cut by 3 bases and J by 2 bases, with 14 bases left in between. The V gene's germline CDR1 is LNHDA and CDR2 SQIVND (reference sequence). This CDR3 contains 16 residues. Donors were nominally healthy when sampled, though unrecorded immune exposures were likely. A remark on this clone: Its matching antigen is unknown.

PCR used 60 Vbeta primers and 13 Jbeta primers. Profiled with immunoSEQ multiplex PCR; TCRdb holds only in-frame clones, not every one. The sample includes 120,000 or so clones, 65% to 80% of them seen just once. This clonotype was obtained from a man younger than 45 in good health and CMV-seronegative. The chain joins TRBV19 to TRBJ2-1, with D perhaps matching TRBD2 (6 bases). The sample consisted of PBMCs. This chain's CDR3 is CASSMESGVTYNEQFF. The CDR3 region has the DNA TGTGCCAGTAGTATGGAATCGGGGGTGACCTACAATGAGCAGTTCTTC. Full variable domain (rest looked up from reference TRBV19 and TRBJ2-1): DGGITQSPKYLFRKEGQNVTLSCEQNLNHDAMYWYRQDPGQGLRLIYYSQIVNDFQKGDIAEGYSVSREKKESFPLTVTSAQKNPTAFYLCASSMESGVTYNEQFFGPGTRLTVL.